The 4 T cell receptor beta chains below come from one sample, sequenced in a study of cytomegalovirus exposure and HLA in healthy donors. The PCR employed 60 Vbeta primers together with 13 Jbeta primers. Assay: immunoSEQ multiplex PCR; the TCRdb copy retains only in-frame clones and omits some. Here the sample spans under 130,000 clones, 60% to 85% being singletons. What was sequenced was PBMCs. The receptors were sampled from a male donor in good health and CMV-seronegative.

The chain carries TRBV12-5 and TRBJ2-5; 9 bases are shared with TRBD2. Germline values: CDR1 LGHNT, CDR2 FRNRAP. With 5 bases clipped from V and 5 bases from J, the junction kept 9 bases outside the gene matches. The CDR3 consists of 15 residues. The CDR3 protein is CASGGSGRVEETQYF. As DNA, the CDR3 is TGTGCTAGTGGTGGTAGCGGGAGAGTTGAGGAGACCCAGTACTTC.

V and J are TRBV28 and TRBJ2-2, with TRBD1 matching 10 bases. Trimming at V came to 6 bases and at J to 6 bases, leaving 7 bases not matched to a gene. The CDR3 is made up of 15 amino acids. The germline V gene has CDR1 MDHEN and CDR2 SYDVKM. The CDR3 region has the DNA TGTGCCAGCAGCTGGGGGACAGGGGCCGCCGGGGAGCTGTTTTTT. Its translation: CASSWGTGAAGELFF.

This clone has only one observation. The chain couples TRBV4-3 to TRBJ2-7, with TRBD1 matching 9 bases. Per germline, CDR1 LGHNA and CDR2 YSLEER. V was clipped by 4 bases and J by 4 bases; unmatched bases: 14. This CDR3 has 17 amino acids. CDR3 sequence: CASSPWGAQGAGYEQYF. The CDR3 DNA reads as TGCGCCAGCAGCCCCTGGGGGGCACAGGGGGCGGGGTACGAGCAGTACTTC.

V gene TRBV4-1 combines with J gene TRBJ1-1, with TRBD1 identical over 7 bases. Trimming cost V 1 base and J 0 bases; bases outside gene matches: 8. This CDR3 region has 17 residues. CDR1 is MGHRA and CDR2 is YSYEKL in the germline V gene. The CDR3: CASSQGETGTMNTEAFF. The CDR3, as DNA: TGCGCCAGCAGCCAAGGGGAGACAGGGACAATGAACACTGAAGCTTTCTTT.